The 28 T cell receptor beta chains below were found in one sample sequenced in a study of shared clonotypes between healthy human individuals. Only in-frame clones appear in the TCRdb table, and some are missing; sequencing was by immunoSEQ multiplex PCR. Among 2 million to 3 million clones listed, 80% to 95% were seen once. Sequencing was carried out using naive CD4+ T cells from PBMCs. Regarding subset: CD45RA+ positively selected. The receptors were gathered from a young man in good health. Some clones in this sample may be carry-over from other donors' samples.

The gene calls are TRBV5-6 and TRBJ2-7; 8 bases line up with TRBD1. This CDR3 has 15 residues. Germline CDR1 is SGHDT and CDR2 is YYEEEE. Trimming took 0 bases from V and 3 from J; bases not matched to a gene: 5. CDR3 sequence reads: CASSLVGQAIYEQYF. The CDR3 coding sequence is TGTGCCAGCAGCTTGGTGGGACAGGCCATCTACGAGCAGTACTTC.

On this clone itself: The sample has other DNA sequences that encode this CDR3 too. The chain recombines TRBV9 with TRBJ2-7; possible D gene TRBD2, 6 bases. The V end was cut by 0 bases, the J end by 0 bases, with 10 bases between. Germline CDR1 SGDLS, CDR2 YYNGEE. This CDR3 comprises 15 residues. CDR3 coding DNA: TGTGCCAGCAGCGTAGGCGGGACTCACTCCTACGAGCAGTACTTC. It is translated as CASSVGGTHSYEQYF.

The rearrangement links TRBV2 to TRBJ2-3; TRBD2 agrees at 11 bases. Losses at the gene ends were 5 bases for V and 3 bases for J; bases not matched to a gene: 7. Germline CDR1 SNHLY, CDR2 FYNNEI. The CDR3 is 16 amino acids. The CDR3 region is CASSYLAGGVTDTQYF. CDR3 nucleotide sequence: TGTGCCAGCAGTTATTTAGCGGGAGGGGTGACAGATACGCAGTATTTT.

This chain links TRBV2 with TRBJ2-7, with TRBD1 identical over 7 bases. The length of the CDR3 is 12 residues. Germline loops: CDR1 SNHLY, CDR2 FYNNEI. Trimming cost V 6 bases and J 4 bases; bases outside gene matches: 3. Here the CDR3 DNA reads TGTGCCAGCAGGGGGGACAGATACGAGCAGTACTTC. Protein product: CASRGDRYEQYF.

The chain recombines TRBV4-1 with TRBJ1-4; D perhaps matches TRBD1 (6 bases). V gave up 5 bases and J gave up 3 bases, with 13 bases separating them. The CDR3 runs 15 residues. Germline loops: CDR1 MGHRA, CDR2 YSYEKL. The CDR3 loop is CASSGDIVANEKLFF. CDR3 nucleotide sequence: TGCGCCAGCAGCGGGGACATCGTGGCTAATGAAAAACTGTTTTTT.

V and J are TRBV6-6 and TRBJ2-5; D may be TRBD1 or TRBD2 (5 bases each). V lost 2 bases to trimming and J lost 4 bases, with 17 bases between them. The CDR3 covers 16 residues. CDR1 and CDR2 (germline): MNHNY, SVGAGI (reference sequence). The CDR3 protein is CASSYEGSAGRETQYF. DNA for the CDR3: TGTGCCAGCAGTTACGAAGGCTCAGCAGGGAGAGAGACCCAGTACTTC.

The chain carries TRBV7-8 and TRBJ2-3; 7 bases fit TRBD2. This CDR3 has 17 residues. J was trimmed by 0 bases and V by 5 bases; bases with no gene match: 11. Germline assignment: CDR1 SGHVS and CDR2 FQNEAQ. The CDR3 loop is CASSPNTLTSSTDTQYF. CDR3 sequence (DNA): TGTGCCAGCAGCCCGAATACCCTGACTAGCAGCACAGATACGCAGTATTTT.

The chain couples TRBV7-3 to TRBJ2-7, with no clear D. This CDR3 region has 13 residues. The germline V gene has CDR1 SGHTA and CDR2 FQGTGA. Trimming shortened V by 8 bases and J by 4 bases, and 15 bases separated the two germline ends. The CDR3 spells CASSPGYGYEQYF. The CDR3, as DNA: TGTGCCAGCTCTCCCGGGTATGGGTACGAGCAGTACTTC.

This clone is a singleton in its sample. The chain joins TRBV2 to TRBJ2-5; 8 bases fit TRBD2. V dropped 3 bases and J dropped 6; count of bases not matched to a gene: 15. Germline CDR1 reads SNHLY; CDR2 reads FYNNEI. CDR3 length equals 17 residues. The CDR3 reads CASSDPFMAGGYQTQYF. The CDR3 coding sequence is TGTGCCAGCAGTGATCCGTTCATGGCGGGAGGATACCAGACCCAGTACTTC.

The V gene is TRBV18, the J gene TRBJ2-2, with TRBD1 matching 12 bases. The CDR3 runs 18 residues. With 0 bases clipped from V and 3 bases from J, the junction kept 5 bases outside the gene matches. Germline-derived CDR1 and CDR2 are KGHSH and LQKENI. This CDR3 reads CASSPPGTGGRYTGELFF. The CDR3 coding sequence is TGTGCCAGCTCACCACCAGGGACAGGGGGCCGGTACACCGGGGAGCTGTTTTTT.

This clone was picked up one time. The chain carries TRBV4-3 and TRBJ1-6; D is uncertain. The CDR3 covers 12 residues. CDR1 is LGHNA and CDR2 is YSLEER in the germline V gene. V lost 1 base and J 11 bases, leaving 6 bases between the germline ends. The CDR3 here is CASSQGPAPLHF. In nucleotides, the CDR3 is TGCGCCAGCAGCCAAGGTCCTGCACCCCTCCACTTT.

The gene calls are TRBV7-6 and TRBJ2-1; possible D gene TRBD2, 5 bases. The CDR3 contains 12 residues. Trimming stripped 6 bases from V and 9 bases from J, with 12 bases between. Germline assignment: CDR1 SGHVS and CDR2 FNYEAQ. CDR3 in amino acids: CASSSTSGEQFF. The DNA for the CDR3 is TGTGCCAGCAGTTCAACCAGCGGTGAGCAGTTCTTC.

CDR3 DNA sequence: TGTGCCAGTAGGGACAGGGCGGGTCAGCCCCAGCATTTT. The encoded protein is CASRDRAGQPQHF. This chain uses TRBV19 with TRBJ1-5; TRBD1 agrees at 8 bases. CDR3 length: 13 residues. Looked up from germline, CDR1 is LNHDA and CDR2 is SQIVND (reference sequence). The ends lost 6 bases at V and 6 bases at J; junction bases unmatched: 4.

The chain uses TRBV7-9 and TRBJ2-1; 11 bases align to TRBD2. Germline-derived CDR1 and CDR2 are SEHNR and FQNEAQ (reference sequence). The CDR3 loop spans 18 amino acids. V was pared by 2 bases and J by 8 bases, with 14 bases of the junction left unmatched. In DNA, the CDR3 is TGTGCCAGCAGCTTACCGGGACTAGCGGTATCCGGTCCGGATGAGCAGTTCTTC. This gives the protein CASSLPGLAVSGPDEQFF.

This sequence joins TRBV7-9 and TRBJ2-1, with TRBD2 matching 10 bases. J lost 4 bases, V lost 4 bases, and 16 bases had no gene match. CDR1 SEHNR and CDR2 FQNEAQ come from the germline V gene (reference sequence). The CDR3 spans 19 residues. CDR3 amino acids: CASSSFLAGAPAKYNEQFF. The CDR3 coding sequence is TGTGCCAGCAGCTCTTTCCTAGCGGGAGCCCCCGCTAAATACAATGAGCAGTTCTTC.

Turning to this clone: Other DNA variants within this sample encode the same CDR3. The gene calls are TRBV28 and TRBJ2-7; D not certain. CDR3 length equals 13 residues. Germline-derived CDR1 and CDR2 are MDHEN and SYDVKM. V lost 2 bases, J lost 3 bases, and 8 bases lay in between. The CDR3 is CASSLRPSYEQYF. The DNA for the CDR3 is TGTGCCAGCAGTTTACGACCCAGCTACGAGCAGTACTTC.

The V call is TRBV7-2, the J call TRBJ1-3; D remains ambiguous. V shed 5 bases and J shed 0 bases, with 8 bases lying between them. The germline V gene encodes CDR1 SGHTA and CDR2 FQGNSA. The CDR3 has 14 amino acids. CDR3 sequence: CASSRRFSGNTIYF. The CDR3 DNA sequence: TGTGCCAGCAGCCGGAGATTCTCTGGAAACACCATATATTTT.

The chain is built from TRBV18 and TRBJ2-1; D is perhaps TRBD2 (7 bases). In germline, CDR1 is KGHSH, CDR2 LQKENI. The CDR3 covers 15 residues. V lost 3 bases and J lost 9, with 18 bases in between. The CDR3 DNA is TGTGCCAGCTCACCCCTTAACGGGGGGCAGGGTGAGCAGTTCTTC. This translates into CASSPLNGGQGEQFF. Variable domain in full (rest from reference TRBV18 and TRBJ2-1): NAGVMQNPRHLVRRRGQEARLRCSPMKGHSHVYWYRQLPEEGLKFMVYLQKENIIDESGMPKERFSAEFPKEGPSILRIQQVVRGDSAAYFCASSPLNGGQGEQFFGPGTRLTVL.

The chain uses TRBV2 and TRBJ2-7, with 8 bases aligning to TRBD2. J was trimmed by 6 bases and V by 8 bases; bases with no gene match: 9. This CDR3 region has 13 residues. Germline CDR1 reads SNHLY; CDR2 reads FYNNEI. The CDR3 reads CASRREGLGEQYF. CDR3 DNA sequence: TGTGCCAGCCGACGGGAGGGATTAGGCGAGCAGTACTTC.

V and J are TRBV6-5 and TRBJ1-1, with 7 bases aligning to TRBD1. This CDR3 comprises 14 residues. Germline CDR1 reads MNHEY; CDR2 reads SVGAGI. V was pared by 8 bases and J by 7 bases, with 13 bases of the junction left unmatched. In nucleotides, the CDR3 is TGTGCCAGCGGGTTAAGGACAGGATTCATTGAAGCTTTCTTT. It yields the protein CASGLRTGFIEAFF.

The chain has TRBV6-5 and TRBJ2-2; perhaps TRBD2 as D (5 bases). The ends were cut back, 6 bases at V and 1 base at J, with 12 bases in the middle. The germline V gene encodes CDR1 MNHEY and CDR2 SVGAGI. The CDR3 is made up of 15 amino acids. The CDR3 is CASSRGEGNTGELFF. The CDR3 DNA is TGTGCCAGCAGCCGGGGAGAGGGGAACACCGGGGAGCTGTTTTTT.

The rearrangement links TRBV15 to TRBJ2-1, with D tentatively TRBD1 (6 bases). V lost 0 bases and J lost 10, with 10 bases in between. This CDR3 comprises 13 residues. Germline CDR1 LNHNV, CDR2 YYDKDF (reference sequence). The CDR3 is CATSRDLGGEQFF. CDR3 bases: TGTGCCACCAGCAGAGATTTAGGGGGAGAGCAGTTCTTC.

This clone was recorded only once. The CDR3 DNA reads as TGTGCCTGGAGTCAGGGACTAGCGGGACGAAATGAGCAGTTCTTC. Protein: CAWSQGLAGRNEQFF. The gene calls are TRBV30 and TRBJ2-1, with 13 nucleotides matching TRBD2. The CDR3 consists of 15 residues. CDR1 and CDR2 from the germline V gene are GTSNPN and SVGIG (reference sequence). Trimming cost V 2 bases and J 7 bases; bases outside gene matches: 5.

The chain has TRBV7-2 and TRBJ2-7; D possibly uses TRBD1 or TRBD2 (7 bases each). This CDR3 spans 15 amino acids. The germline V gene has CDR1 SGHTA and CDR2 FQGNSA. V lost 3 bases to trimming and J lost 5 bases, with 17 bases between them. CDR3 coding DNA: TGTGCCAGCAGCTTGGGAGGGACAGATAACCACGAGCAGTACTTC. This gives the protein CASSLGGTDNHEQYF.

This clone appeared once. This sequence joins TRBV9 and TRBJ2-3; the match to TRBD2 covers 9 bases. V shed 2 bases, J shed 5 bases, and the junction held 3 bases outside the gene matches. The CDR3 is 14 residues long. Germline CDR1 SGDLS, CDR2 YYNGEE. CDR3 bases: TGTGCCAGCAGCGTCAATAGCGGGGGAGATACGCAGTATTTT. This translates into CASSVNSGGDTQYF.

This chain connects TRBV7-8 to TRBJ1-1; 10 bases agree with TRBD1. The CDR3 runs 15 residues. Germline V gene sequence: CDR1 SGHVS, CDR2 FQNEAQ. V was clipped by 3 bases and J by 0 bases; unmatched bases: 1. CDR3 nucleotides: TGTGCCAGCAGCTTGACAGGGGGCATGAACACTGAAGCTTTCTTT. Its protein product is CASSLTGGMNTEAFF.

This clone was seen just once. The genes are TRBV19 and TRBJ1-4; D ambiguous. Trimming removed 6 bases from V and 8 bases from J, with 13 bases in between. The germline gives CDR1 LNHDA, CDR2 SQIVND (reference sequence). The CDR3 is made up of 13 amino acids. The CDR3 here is CASSLQIGEKLFF. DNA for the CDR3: TGTGCCAGTAGCCTACAAATAGGGGAAAAACTGTTTTTT.

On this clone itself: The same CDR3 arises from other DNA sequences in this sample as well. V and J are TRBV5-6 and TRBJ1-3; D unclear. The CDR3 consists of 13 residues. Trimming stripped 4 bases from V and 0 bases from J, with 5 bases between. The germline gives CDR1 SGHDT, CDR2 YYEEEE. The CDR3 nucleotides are TGTGCCAGCAGCCTCCGCTCTGGAAACACCATATATTTT. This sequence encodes CASSLRSGNTIYF.